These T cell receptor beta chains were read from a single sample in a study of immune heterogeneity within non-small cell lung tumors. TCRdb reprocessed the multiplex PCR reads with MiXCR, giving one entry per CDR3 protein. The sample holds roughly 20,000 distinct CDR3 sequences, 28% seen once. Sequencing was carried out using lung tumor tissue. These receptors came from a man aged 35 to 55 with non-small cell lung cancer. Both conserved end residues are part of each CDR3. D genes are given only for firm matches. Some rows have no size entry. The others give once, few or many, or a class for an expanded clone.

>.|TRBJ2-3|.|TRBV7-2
TGTGCCAGCAGCTTAGCGGTCGGCACAGATACGAAGTATTTT
CASSLAVGTDTKYF
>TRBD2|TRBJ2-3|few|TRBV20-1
TGCAGTGCTAGAGATGGGGCTGGCCGGGGGGAAACCACAGATACGCAGTATTTT
CSARDGAGRGETTDTQYF
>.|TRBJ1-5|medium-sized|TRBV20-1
TGCAGTGCTGGGGAGAGGGGGATCTATCAGCCCCAGCATTTT
CSAGERGIYQPQHF
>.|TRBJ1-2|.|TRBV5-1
TGCGCCAGCAGCTTGATGTTTGAGGATGGCGGCTACACCTTC
CASSLMFEDGGYTF
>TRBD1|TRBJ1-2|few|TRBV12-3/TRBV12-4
TGTGCCAGCGCGACAGGGACCGGCTACACCTTC
CASATGTGYTF
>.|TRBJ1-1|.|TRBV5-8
TGTGCCAGCAGCTTGCCCGGTCTGAACACTGAAGCTTTCTTT
CASSLPGLNTEAFF
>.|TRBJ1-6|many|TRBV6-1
TGTGCCAGCAGTCGGGACACGCGCAATAATTCACCCCTCCACTTT
CASSRDTRNNSPLHF
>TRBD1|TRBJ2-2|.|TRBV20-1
TGCAGTGCTAGAGAACAATCAGGGGGCTGGTCCACCGGGGAGCTGTTTTTT
CSAREQSGGWSTGELFF
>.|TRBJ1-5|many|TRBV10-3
TGTGCCATCAGTGAGTCGGTACCGACTAGCAATCAGCCCCAGCATTTT
CAISESVPTSNQPQHF
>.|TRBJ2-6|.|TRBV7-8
TGTGCCAGCAGCTCCCAGGGGCTGGACTTTTCGGGGGCCAACGTCCTGACTTTC
CASSSQGLDFSGANVLTF
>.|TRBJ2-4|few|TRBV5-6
TGTGCCAGCAGCGGAACGGAAAGACTAGCCAAAAACATTCAGTACTTC
CASSGTERLAKNIQYF
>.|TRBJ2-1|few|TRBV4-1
TGCGCCAGCAGCCCCCGGGGGGTTTTACAGGGCTACAATGAGCAGTTCTTC
CASSPRGVLQGYNEQFF
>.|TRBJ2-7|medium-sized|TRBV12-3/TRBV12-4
TGTGCCAGCAGGAGCTCCTACGAGCAGTACTTC
CASRSSYEQYF
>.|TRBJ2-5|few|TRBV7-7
TGTGCTAGCAGCCCCGGACGGAAAGAGACCCAGTACTTC
CASSPGRKETQYF
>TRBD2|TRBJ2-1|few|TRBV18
TGTGCCAGCTCACCACGGACTAGCACCTACAATGAGCAGTTCTTC
CASSPRTSTYNEQFF
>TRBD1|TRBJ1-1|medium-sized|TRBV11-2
TGTGCCAGCAGGAGGGGGCGGAACACTGAAGCTTTCTTT
CASRRGRNTEAFF
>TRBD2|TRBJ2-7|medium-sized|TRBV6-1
TGTGCCACCCTATCCGGGACTAGCTACGAGCAGTACTTC
CATLSGTSYEQYF
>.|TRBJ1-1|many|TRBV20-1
TGCAGTGCTAGCTCCGGGTCCTCTATGAACACTGAAGCTTTCTTT
CSASSGSSMNTEAFF
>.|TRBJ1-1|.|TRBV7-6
TGTGCCAGCAGCCGAGGGGGGGATGTAGTCACTGAAGCTTTCTTT
CASSRGGDVVTEAFF
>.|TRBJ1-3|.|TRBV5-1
TGCGCCAGCAGCTCTGGGGCCTCTGGAAACACCATTTTTTTT
CASSSGASGNTIFF
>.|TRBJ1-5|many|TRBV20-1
TGCAGTGCTAGAGAGTCCATTGCGGCGATCCAGCCCCAGCATTTT
CSARESIAAIQPQHF
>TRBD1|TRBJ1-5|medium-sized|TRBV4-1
TGCGCCAGCAGCCAAGGGACAGGGGGTTGGGGCAATCAGCCCCAGCATTTT
CASSQGTGGWGNQPQHF
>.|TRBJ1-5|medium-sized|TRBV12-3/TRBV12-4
TGTGCCAGCAGTTCCAGGAGGGGGAATCAGCCCCAGCATTTT
CASSSRRGNQPQHF
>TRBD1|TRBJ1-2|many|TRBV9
TGTGCCAGCAGCCGTGGACAGGGTTTAAGGGGCTACACCTTC
CASSRGQGLRGYTF
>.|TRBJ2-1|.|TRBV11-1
TGTGCCAGCAGCTTAGGGGGTGAGCAGTTCTTC
CASSLGGEQFF
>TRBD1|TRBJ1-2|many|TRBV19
TGTGCCAGTAGTCTGGACAGGGACGACTACACCTTC
CASSLDRDDYTF
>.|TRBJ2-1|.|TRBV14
TGTGCCAGCAGCGTAGTCGGGTTTGAGCAGTTCTTC
CASSVVGFEQFF
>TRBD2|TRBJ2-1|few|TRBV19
TGTGCCAGTAGTGCAGACTCGGGACTAGCGGGAGTCTGGAATGAGCAGTTCTTC
CASSADSGLAGVWNEQFF
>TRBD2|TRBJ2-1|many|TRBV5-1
TGCGCCAGCAGCTTGGAAGGGACTAGCAACAATGAGCAGTTCTTC
CASSLEGTSNNEQFF
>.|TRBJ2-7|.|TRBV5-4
TGTGCCAGCAGCTGGGGGAGGGGGTCCCGGACCTACGAGCAGTACTTC
CASSWGRGSRTYEQYF
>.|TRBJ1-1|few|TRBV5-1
TGCGCCAGCGGCAGGGCGGTAGCCACTGAAGCTTTCTTT
CASGRAVATEAFF
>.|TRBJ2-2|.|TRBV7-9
TGTGCCAGCAGCACCTGGGGCTCGGGGAACACCGGGGAGCTGTTTTTT
CASSTWGSGNTGELFF
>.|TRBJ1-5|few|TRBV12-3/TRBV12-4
TGTGCCAGCAGCGAGGAGGGAAGGTGGAGCAATCAGCCCCAGCATTTT
CASSEEGRWSNQPQHF
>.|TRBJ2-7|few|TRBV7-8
TGTGCCAGCAGCTTGCAGGGCTCCTGCGAGCAGTACTTC
CASSLQGSCEQYF
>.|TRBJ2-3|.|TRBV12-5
TGTGCTAGTGGTTGGAGTCGGGGGCCTACAGATACGCAGTATTTT
CASGWSRGPTDTQYF
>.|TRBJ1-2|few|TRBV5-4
TGTGCCAGCAGCTTACCAGGCCGGACGAGCTATGGCTACACCTTC
CASSLPGRTSYGYTF
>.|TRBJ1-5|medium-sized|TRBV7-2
TGTGCCAGCAGCTTAGGGGTAGGGAGGCCCGATCAGCCCCAGCATTTT
CASSLGVGRPDQPQHF
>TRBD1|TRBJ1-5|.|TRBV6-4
TGTGCCAGCAGGGTGGGGCAGGGGGCGACCGGGATCAATCAGCCCCAGCATTTT
CASRVGQGATGINQPQHF
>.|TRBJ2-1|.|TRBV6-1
TGTGCCAGCATTGCCTCGGACAGCTCCTACAATGAGCAGTTCTTC
CASIASDSSYNEQFF
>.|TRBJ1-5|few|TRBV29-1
TGCAGCGTGTCTTACAGGGACGATCAGCCCCAGCATTTT
CSVSYRDDQPQHF
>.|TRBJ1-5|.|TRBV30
TGTACCTGGAGTGGGGGGTTGAATCAGCCCCAGCATTTT
CTWSGGLNQPQHF
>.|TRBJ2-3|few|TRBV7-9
TGTGCCAGCCGTATGGCTATGACAGATACGCAGTATTTT
CASRMAMTDTQYF
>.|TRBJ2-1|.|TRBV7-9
TGTGCCAGCAGCGTTCGGTACAATGAGCAGTTCTTC
CASSVRYNEQFF
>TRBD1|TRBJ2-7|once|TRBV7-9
TGTGCCAGCAGCTTCGGGACAGGGGGCGTACACTTC
CASSFGTGGVHF
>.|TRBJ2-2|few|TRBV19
TGTGCCAGTACCCAGGGGCGGGGGGAGCTGTTTTTT
CASTQGRGELFF
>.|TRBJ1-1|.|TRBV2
TGTGCCAGCAGAGCAACGGAGGACACTGAAGCTTTCTTT
CASRATEDTEAFF
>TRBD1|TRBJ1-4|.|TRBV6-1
TGTGCCAGCAGTACGGACAGGAGTTATACAACTAATGAAAAACTGTTTTTT
CASSTDRSYTTNEKLFF
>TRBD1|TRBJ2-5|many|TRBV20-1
TGCAGTGCTAGAGACCCTGGACAGGGGGCTGGAGAGACCCAGTACTTC
CSARDPGQGAGETQYF
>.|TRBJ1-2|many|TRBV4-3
TGCGCCAGCAGCCAAGATTCGGGGGGCTTGTATGGCTACACCTTC
CASSQDSGGLYGYTF
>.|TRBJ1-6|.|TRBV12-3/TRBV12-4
TGTGCCAGCAGTTTAGCGCTGTTCAGGGTTGGTTCACCCCTCCACTTT
CASSLALFRVGSPLHF
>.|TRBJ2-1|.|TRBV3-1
TGTGCCAGCAGCCAAGAACCTATAGCGGCACACAATGAGCAGTTCTTC
CASSQEPIAAHNEQFF
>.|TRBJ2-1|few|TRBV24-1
TGTGCCACCAGTGATTTCGGGCAGGGGGGAGATGAGCAGTTCTTC
CATSDFGQGGDEQFF
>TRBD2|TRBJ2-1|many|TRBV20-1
TGCAGTGCTCCCCAGCGGGAGACGGACAATGAGCAGTTCTTC
CSAPQRETDNEQFF
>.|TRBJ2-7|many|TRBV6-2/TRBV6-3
TGTGCCAGCAGTTCCTCCCCCCACACGGTCTCCTACGAGCAGTACTTC
CASSSSPHTVSYEQYF
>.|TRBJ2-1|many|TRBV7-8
TGTGCCAGCAGCTCCAGGGCCCTCATCTCTGTGCGCCCTTACAATGAGCAGTTCTTC
CASSSRALISVRPYNEQFF
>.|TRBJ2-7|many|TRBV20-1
TGCAGTGCTAGAAGGGACGCAATCTACGAGCAGTACTTC
CSARRDAIYEQYF
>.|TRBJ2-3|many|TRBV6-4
TGTGCCAGCAGTGACACGTGGGATAGCGCAGATACGCAGTATTTT
CASSDTWDSADTQYF